Below are 20 T cell receptor beta chains sequenced from a single sample in a study of blood T cell repertoires in COVID-19. Some clones are missing from TCRdb's copy, which holds only in-frame ones; the method was immunoSEQ multiplex PCR. This table has fewer than 300,000 clones, 82% appearing once. Sequenced sample: peripheral blood. The source of these receptors is a woman aged 18-35 years with acute or convalescent COVID-19.

This rearrangement joins TRBV6-4 to TRBJ2-2; TRBD2 aligns across 8 bases. Germline V gene sequence: CDR1 MRHNA, CDR2 SNTAGT. The CDR3 has 15 amino acids. V lost 7 bases to trimming and J lost 7 bases; unmatched junction nucleotides: 11. CDR3 protein: CASMERAGASGELFF. The CDR3 DNA is TGTGCCAGCATGGAGCGAGCGGGAGCTAGCGGGGAGCTGTTTTTT.

This clone was found once. The chain employs TRBV7-2 and TRBJ1-5, with D unclear. CDR1 and CDR2 (germline): SGHTA, FQGNSA. The length of the CDR3 is 14 residues. With 2 bases removed from V and 4 bases from J, the gap between germline ends came to 9 bases. The CDR3 protein is CASSLMSGNQPQHF. As DNA, the CDR3 is TGTGCCAGCAGCTTAATGAGCGGGAATCAGCCCCAGCATTTT.

In regard to this clone: Additional DNA sequences in this sample encode the identical CDR3. The V call is TRBV9, the J call TRBJ2-7; 11 bases are shared with TRBD1. The J segment lost 3 bases and the V segment lost 2 bases, leaving 4 bases of the junction unmatched. Germline V gene lookup returns CDR1 SGDLS and CDR2 YYNGEE. The length of the CDR3 is 15 residues. CDR3 in amino acids: CASSVTGTGGYEQYF. The CDR3 DNA reads as TGTGCCAGCAGCGTTACCGGGACAGGGGGCTACGAGCAGTACTTC.

This chain links TRBV6-6 with TRBJ2-7, with D possibly being TRBD1 (6 bases). Germline CDR1 and CDR2: MNHNY and SVGAGI (reference sequence). Trimming removed 0 bases from V and 11 bases from J, with 17 bases in between. The length of the CDR3 is 14 residues. The CDR3 DNA follows: TGTGCCAGCAGTTACTCACAGGGCCTTGGATGGGAGTACTTC. Amino acid sequence: CASSYSQGLGWEYF.

This clone showed up just a few times. The chain joins TRBV5-4 to TRBJ2-7, with 9 bases identical to TRBD1. The V segment lost 5 bases and the J segment 0 bases; nucleotides outside the gene matches: 6. The CDR3 length is 15 residues. Germline V gives CDR1 SGHNT, CDR2 YYREEE (reference sequence). This CDR3 is CASSTGTGISYEQYF. In DNA, the CDR3 is TGTGCCAGCAGTACCGGGACAGGGATCTCCTACGAGCAGTACTTC.

This clone appeared once. The chain carries TRBV5-4 and TRBJ1-1; D is possibly TRBD1 (6 bases). The CDR3 covers 15 residues. V was shortened by 0 bases and J by 2 bases, with 11 bases between the two germline ends. Germline V gives CDR1 SGHNT, CDR2 YYREEE (reference sequence). The CDR3 loop reads CASSLAYRANTEAFF. The CDR3 coding sequence is TGTGCCAGCAGCTTGGCCTACAGGGCAAACACTGAAGCTTTCTTT.

V is TRBV3-1 (or the pseudogene TRBV3-2) and J is TRBJ2-7; 8 bases align to TRBD2. The CDR3 consists of 17 residues. CDR1 and CDR2 from the germline V gene are LGHDT and YNNKEL (reference sequence). The V and J ends lost 4 bases and 4 bases, in that order; junction bases with no gene match: 15. Here the CDR3 DNA reads TGTGCCAGCAGCCCTACTTCGGGAGCGGGAGAAGGGTACGAGCAGTACTTC. Amino acid sequence: CASSPTSGAGEGYEQYF.

This clone has a single count. The chain is built from TRBV5-1 and TRBJ2-3, with D hard to call. The V and J ends lost 0 bases and 5 bases respectively, with 10 bases between them. This CDR3 has 14 residues. CDR1 is SGHRS and CDR2 is YFSETQ in the germline V gene. The CDR3 DNA sequence: TGCGCCAGCAGCTTGGGCAACCCCAGAGATACGCAGTATTTT. Its translation is CASSLGNPRDTQYF.

This chain joins TRBV27 and TRBJ1-2; 7 nucleotides match TRBD1. CDR3 length: 15 amino acids. CDR1 is MNHEY and CDR2 is SMNVEV in the germline V gene (reference sequence). V lost 2 bases to trimming and J lost 8 bases; unmatched junction nucleotides: 11. This CDR3 reads CASSLGEQGLWGYTF. CDR3 nucleotide sequence: TGTGCCAGCAGTTTAGGGGAACAGGGGTTGTGGGGCTACACCTTC.

This clone was counted once. This chain uses TRBV7-6 with TRBJ1-5, with D hard to call. The CDR3 contains 13 residues. V was cut by 1 base and J by 4 bases, with 5 bases left in between. CDR1 is SGHVS, CDR2 FNYEAQ, per germline. The CDR3 protein is CASSLGPNQPQHF. The CDR3 nucleotides read TGTGCCAGCAGCTTAGGGCCAAATCAGCCCCAGCATTTT.

DNA for the CDR3: TGTGCCAGCAGCGGCCAAGCGGGTGGGGCCTACAATGAGCAGTTCTTC. It is translated as CASSGQAGGAYNEQFF. The V gene is TRBV11-3, the J gene TRBJ2-1, with D perhaps TRBD2 (6 bases). V gave up 5 bases and J gave up 2 bases, with 16 bases separating them. Germline-derived CDR1 and CDR2 are SGHNT and YENEEA. The CDR3 is made up of 16 amino acids.

The rearrangement links TRBV28 to TRBJ2-7, with 8 bases fitting TRBD2. There are 16 residues in the CDR3. Germline V gene data show CDR1 as MDHEN and CDR2 as SYDVKM. V gave up 0 bases and J gave up 6 bases; unmatched junction bases: 10. Written as DNA, the CDR3 is TGTGCCAGCAGTTTATGGTCACAGACTAGCGCCCCCGAGCAGTACTTC. Translating it yields CASSLWSQTSAPEQYF.

The V and J genes are TRBV19 and TRBJ1-5; weak D call: TRBD1 (6 bases). The V end was cut by 7 bases, the J end by 3 bases, with 16 bases between. Germline V gives CDR1 LNHDA, CDR2 SQIVND (reference sequence). The CDR3 is made up of 15 amino acids. The CDR3 protein is CASNGDTLNNQPQHF. Here the CDR3 DNA reads TGTGCCAGTAATGGGGACACTTTAAACAATCAGCCCCAGCATTTT.

The chain combines TRBV6-5 with TRBJ1-4; 8 bases are a match to TRBD1. V dropped 6 bases and J dropped 7; count of bases not matched to a gene: 10. Germline V CDR1 and CDR2: MNHEY, SVGAGI. The CDR3 runs 15 residues. As DNA, the CDR3 is TGTGCCAGCAGCGCGACAGGGGTTAGGAGTGAAAAACTGTTTTTT. Protein product: CASSATGVRSEKLFF.

The J gene is TRBJ1-5, the V gene TRBV18, with D hard to call. The CDR3 loop spans 13 amino acids. V lost 3 bases to trimming and J lost 3 bases, with 6 bases between them. CDR1 and CDR2 (germline): KGHSH, LQKENI. The CDR3 spells CASSPTANQPQHF. In DNA form, the CDR3 reads TGTGCCAGCTCACCCACAGCCAATCAGCCCCAGCATTTT.

The chain employs TRBV25-1 and TRBJ2-3, with 8 bases aligning to TRBD2. Germline trimming cut 4 bases from V and 0 bases from J; bases unmatched to any gene: 9. Germline V CDR1 and CDR2: MGHDK, SYGVNS. This CDR3 is built from 17 residues. The CDR3 region is CASSGKPTSGSTDTQYF. As DNA, the CDR3 is TGTGCCAGCAGTGGAAAACCTACTAGCGGTAGCACAGATACGCAGTATTTT.

This sequence joins TRBV7-6 and TRBJ2-7, with TRBD2 matching 10 bases. This CDR3 region has 16 residues. The V gene end was trimmed by 5 bases and the J gene end by 4 bases; junction bases not matched to a gene: 11. Germline CDR1 reads SGHVS; CDR2 reads FNYEAQ. The CDR3 nucleotides read TGTGCCAGCAGCACCTACACCGGGACTAGCGATTACGAGCAGTACTTC. Amino acid sequence: CASSTYTGTSDYEQYF. The complete variable domain, with remaining parts taken from reference TRBV7-6 and TRBJ2-7, reads GAGVSQSPRYKVTKRGQDVALRCDPISGHVSLYWYRQALGQGPEFLTYFNYEAQQDKSGLPNDRFSAERPEGSISTLTIQRTEQRDSAMYRCASSTYTGTSDYEQYFGPGTRLTVT.

The chain has TRBV13 and TRBJ1-2, with TRBD1 matching 8 bases. CDR1 is PRHDT, CDR2 FYEKMQ, per germline (reference sequence). Trimming at V came to 2 bases and at J to 2 bases, leaving 28 bases not matched to a gene. The CDR3 has 23 residues. CDR3 in DNA: TGTGCCAGCAGCTTAATAACCCCGCACGGTAGTGTCCGGGACAGGAGAGGGAACTATGGCTACACCTTC. This codes for CASSLITPHGSVRDRRGNYGYTF.

V and J are TRBV28 and TRBJ1-2; TRBD1 matches at 7 bases. Germline loops: CDR1 MDHEN, CDR2 SYDVKM. This CDR3 contains 13 residues. Trimming at V came to 7 bases and at J to 4 bases, leaving 6 bases not matched to a gene. DNA of the CDR3: TGTGCCAGCACCTACCAGGGGGGCTATGGCTACACCTTC. Translated: CASTYQGGYGYTF.

The CDR3 DNA reads as TGTGCCAGCAGTGATCTCCCAGGGGCCGGGGAGCTGTTTTTT. This encodes CASSDLPGAGELFF. V gene TRBV2 combines with J gene TRBJ2-2; weak D call: TRBD1 (6 bases). This CDR3 is built from 14 residues. V gave up 3 bases and J gave up 6 bases, with 11 bases separating them. Germline CDR1 SNHLY, CDR2 FYNNEI. Complete variable domain (other parts from reference TRBV2 and TRBJ2-2): EPEVTQTPSHQVTQMGQEVILRCVPISNHLYFYWYRQILGQKVEFLVSFYNNEISEKSEIFDDQFSVERPDGSNFTLKIRSTKLEDSAMYFCASSDLPGAGELFFGEGSRLTVL.